A selection of T cell receptor beta chains follows, all from one sample in a study of synovial regulatory T cells in juvenile arthritis. Sequencing used immunoSEQ multiplex PCR; TCRdb keeps in-frame clones, though not all of them. This sample lists 8,500 to 10,000 clones; its ten largest clones have roughly 1.5%. Sequenced material: Treg cells from blood. Every receptor here comes from a donor between 2 and 35 years old with juvenile idiopathic arthritis. Both conserved end residues are part of each CDR3. A row's size may be missing; if present it is once, few, many or a size class.

V gene	clone size	J gene	CDR3 protein
TRBV18	-	TRBJ2-7	CASSPRNSYEQYF
TRBV5-8	-	TRBJ2-7	CASSFRDRGVLQYF
TRBV28	-	TRBJ1-2	CASSLVIDAVLRNGYTF
TRBV30	-	TRBJ2-1	CAWKIADTGVEHEQFF
TRBV19	-	TRBJ1-1	CASSIGDGGVEAFF
TRBV7-9	-	TRBJ2-3	CASSLVSGFIDTQYF
TRBV5-4	-	TRBJ2-7	CASSSPGTSMKQYF
TRBV10-3	medium-sized	TRBJ1-1	CAISGKSTEAFF
TRBV19	medium-sized	TRBJ2-7	CASRSGTPGLEQYF
TRBV7-3	-	TRBJ2-2	CASSPGGLLNTGELFF
TRBV9	-	TRBJ1-1	CASSVEVFNTEAFF
TRBV6-4	medium-sized	TRBJ1-1	CASRTGEGTEAFF
TRBV2	-	TRBJ1-5	CASSEQGSRSNQPQHF
TRBV19	-	TRBJ2-5	CASSITSGSPETQYF
TRBV7-2	-	TRBJ2-5	CASSLGSGGSYEQYF
TRBV5-8	-	TRBJ1-1	CASSLGRENTEAFF
TRBV7-9	-	TRBJ1-4	CASSPSNRATNEKLSF
TRBV9	-	TRBJ2-6	CASSVFGANVLTF
TRBV30	-	TRBJ2-1	CAWSTSTGDNEQFF
TRBV4-3	-	TRBJ1-5	CASSQDRGLRPQHF
TRBV4-3	medium-sized	TRBJ1-5	CASSQGTGAGQPQHF
TRBV27	medium-sized	TRBJ2-1	CASSFTSAAEQFF
TRBV14	-	TRBJ1-2	CASRPIGGRGVYGYTF
TRBV9	-	TRBJ2-6	CASDRLGLGSGANVLTF
TRBV4-1	-	TRBJ1-2	CANGTGARYGYTF
TRBV7-7	-	TRBJ2-5	CASSLGALAGVETQYF
TRBV18	medium-sized	TRBJ2-3	CASSRSRDTQYF
TRBV5-4	-	TRBJ1-4	CASSFKGSNEKLFF
TRBV4-2	-	TRBJ1-1	CASSPLDRGADEAFF
TRBV6-6	-	TRBJ1-3	CASSYISGNTIYF
TRBV19	medium-sized	TRBJ1-4	CASSAPGQGNEKLFF
TRBV6-5	-	TRBJ2-2	CASRGPNTGELFF
TRBV9	-	TRBJ2-3	CASSGGTGWADTQYF
TRBV29-1	-	TRBJ2-1	CSVERDLSLREQFF
TRBV9	medium-sized	TRBJ1-4	CASSVAYGETNEKLFF
TRBV6-6	-	TRBJ2-7	CASRLMGPRDEQYF
TRBV21-1	-	TRBJ1-1	CASSPGTENTEAFF
TRBV4-1	-	TRBJ2-7	CASSQDVSTSNHEQYF